This T cell receptor (beta chain) was identified in a study of blood T cell repertoires in COVID-19. Overall study context: Whether acute or convalescent, the COVID-19 samples came from the United States, Italy and Spain. Sample material is recorded as cDNA or gDNA derived from T cells, B-cell-depleted T cells, or PBMCs.

Seattle's enrolled individuals joined amid active infection and were then monitored longitudinally. The CDR3 covers 13 residues. The V gene lost 7 bases and the J gene lost 12 bases, with 21 bases spanning the gap. Per the germline V gene, CDR1 is MNHEY and CDR2 is SVGAGI. In the original workflow: The assay estimated nucleated cells by amplifying reference gene primers. Generated by immunoSEQ multiplex PCR, the TCRdb table keeps only in-frame clones and is missing some. D and trimming were read from the DNA, whereas the V and J calls and clone size are those reported in that table. This repertoire shows some 370,000 clones, roughly 86% found once; its top ten account for roughly 10%.

The sequence came from a woman aged 30 to 39 with COVID-19, enrolled during active disease. The V and J genes are TRBV6-5 and TRBJ1-1, with a weak D call TRBD1 (6 bases). Sequenced: peripheral blood. The CDR3 protein is CASIEGVRGWTFF. In nucleotides, the CDR3 is TGTGCCAGCATCGAAGGGGTCAGGGGATGGACTTTCTTT.